These T cell receptor beta chains were read from a single sample in a study of OX40 agonist ivuxolimab in advanced cancers. Sequenced by immunoSEQ multiplex PCR; TCRdb stores in-frame clones only, minus some. The sample has tens of thousands of clones, 85% seen once. The sample here was CD4+ or CD8+ T cells sorted from blood, taken in a trial of the OX40 agonist ivuxolimab. The receptors were sampled from an adult with an advanced solid tumor such as melanoma, head and neck, liver or kidney cancer. CDR3s include the opening cysteine and the closing phenylalanine or tryptophan. A D gene is named only where the DNA matches it firmly. Rows may omit the clone size; those that give it use once, few, many or a size class.

cdr3_aa cdr3_nt v_call clone_size d_call j_call
CASSPDPSNEQFF TGTGCCAGCAGCCCGGACCCCTCGAATGAGCAGTTCTTC TRBV7-9 . . TRBJ2-1
CASSERTGNTGELFF TGCGCCAGCAGTGAGCGGACAGGGAACACCGGGGAGCTGTTTTTT TRBV10-1 . TRBD1 TRBJ2-2
CASSQGDNGGYTF TGCGCCAGCAGCCAAGGCGACAACGGGGGCTACACCTTC TRBV4-1 . . TRBJ1-2
CSVDGTGYEQYF TGCAGCGTGGACGGGACAGGATACGAGCAGTACTTC TRBV29-1 . TRBD1 TRBJ2-7
CASSRAGFYNEQFF TGTGCCAGCAGCCGGGCGGGGTTCTACAATGAGCAGTTCTTC TRBV28 . . TRBJ2-1
CASSFPGTGAYNEQFF TGTGCCAGCAGTTTCCCTGGGACAGGGGCCTACAATGAGCAGTTCTTC TRBV28 . TRBD1 TRBJ2-1
CASSAGPGQGSYNEQFF TGTGCCAGCAGCGCAGGGCCGGGACAGGGGTCCTACAATGAGCAGTTCTTC TRBV11-2 . TRBD1 TRBJ2-1
CASSFGQSGAQYF TGTGCCAGCAGCTTCGGACAGTCCGGGGCCCAGTACTTC TRBV27 . . TRBJ2-5
CASSLSRGAPPDGYTF TGTGCCAGCAGCTTATCCCGCGGAGCCCCCCCGGATGGCTACACCTTC TRBV7-9 once . TRBJ1-2
CASARGPGTDTQYF TGTGCCAGCGCCCGTGGGCCGGGCACAGATACGCAGTATTTT TRBV2 . . TRBJ2-3
CASSPGFRQFF TGCGCCAGCAGTCCAGGGTTCCGGCAGTTCTTC TRBV10-1 . . TRBJ2-1
CASKSGGARNEQFF TGTGCCAGCAAAAGCGGGGGGGCGAGGAATGAGCAGTTCTTC TRBV2 . TRBD2 TRBJ2-1
CASSHQLGQGSSYEQYF TGCGCCAGCAGCCACCAACTGGGACAGGGGAGCTCCTACGAGCAGTACTTC TRBV4-1 . TRBD1 TRBJ2-7
CASSLDAGRGLPEAFF TGTGCCAGCAGCTTAGATGCGGGCAGGGGGCTCCCTGAAGCTTTCTTT TRBV7-6 . TRBD1 TRBJ1-1
CASRDISNEKLFF TGTGCCAGCAGGGACATTTCTAATGAAAAACTGTTTTTT TRBV27 . . TRBJ1-4
CASSTYERAGGEKLFF TGTGCCAGCAGCACCTATGAGAGGGCTGGGGGTGAAAAACTGTTTTTT TRBV13 . . TRBJ1-4
CASSYAVSEQYF TGTGCCAGCAGTTACGCGGTCAGCGAGCAGTACTTC TRBV6-6 . . TRBJ2-7